Listed below are T cell receptor beta chains from one sample, sequenced in a study of blood T cell repertoires in COVID-19. Sequencing was performed with immunoSEQ multiplex PCR; in TCRdb, only in-frame clones are kept and a portion is missing. The sample shows around 120,000 clones, around 90% of them seen only once. The sample consisted of peripheral blood. The receptor source for this set is a woman aged 55-69 years with COVID-19, enrolled during active disease. Each CDR3 is given with its conserved first and last residue. The D gene is left open where the match is weak. For some rows the clone size is stated as once, few or many, or as a class when expanded; others skip it.

V gene,D gene,clone size,J gene,CDR3 protein,CDR3 DNA
TRBV11-2,-,-,TRBJ1-2,CASSLDLTGNYGYTF,TGTGCCAGCAGCTTAGATCTCACAGGAAACTATGGCTACACCTTC
TRBV10-3,TRBD1,-,TRBJ2-6,CAIRELPGQGPTSGANVLTF,TGTGCCATCAGAGAATTGCCGGGACAGGGTCCAACCTCTGGGGCCAACGTCCTGACTTTC
TRBV19,TRBD2,-,TRBJ2-1,CASSSPGLPPYNEQFF,TGTGCCAGTAGTTCCCCGGGACTACCCCCATACAATGAGCAGTTCTTC
TRBV7-3,-,once,TRBJ2-7,CASSLDPGREQYF,TGTGCCAGCAGCCTGGACCCAGGGAGGGAGCAGTACTTC
TRBV30,-,few,TRBJ1-2,CAWVATRYGYTF,TGTGCCTGGGTTGCGACCAGGTATGGCTACACCTTC
TRBV6-5,-,-,TRBJ1-6,CASSYRDTNSPLHF,TGTGCCAGCAGTTACCGGGACACAAATTCACCCCTCCACTTT
TRBV7-2,-,once,TRBJ1-3,CASSPRQAGNTIYF,TGTGCCAGCAGCCCCAGACAGGCTGGAAACACCATATATTTT
TRBV7-9,-,-,TRBJ1-1,CASSLVQGQGAFF,TGTGCCAGCAGCTTAGTACAGGGCCAAGGAGCTTTCTTT
TRBV20-1,-,-,TRBJ2-7,CSARQGYEQYF,TGCAGTGCTAGACAGGGGTACGAGCAGTACTTC
TRBV29-1,-,-,TRBJ2-5,CSYRWGLQETQYF,TGCAGCTACCGATGGGGGCTCCAAGAGACCCAGTACTTC
TRBV6-5,-,-,TRBJ1-2,CASTQTGGGPGYTF,TGTGCCAGCACCCAAACGGGAGGAGGTCCTGGCTACACCTTC
TRBV4-1,-,few,TRBJ1-2,CASSLAEGDYGYTF,TGCGCCAGCAGCCTAGCAGAGGGCGACTATGGCTACACCTTC
TRBV19,TRBD1,-,TRBJ1-1,CASSLTGVNTEAFF,TGTGCCAGTAGCCTAACAGGGGTGAACACTGAAGCTTTCTTT
TRBV7-9,-,-,TRBJ1-5,CASSLEAGNQPQHF,TGTGCCAGCAGCTTAGAGGCAGGGAATCAGCCCCAGCATTTT
TRBV19,-,-,TRBJ1-5,CASTKNWRSGGNQPQHF,TGTGCCAGTACCAAAAATTGGAGATCAGGGGGCAATCAGCCCCAGCATTTT
TRBV5-5,TRBD1,-,TRBJ2-7,CASSLDRGYEQYF,TGTGCCAGCAGCTTGGACAGGGGTTACGAGCAGTACTTC
TRBV28,TRBD1,-,TRBJ1-2,CASAGQADYGYTF,TGTGCCAGCGCTGGACAGGCGGACTATGGCTACACCTTC
TRBV7-9,TRBD1,-,TRBJ1-4,CASSLATGANEKLFF,TGTGCCAGCAGCTTAGCGACAGGGGCAAATGAAAAACTGTTTTTT
TRBV5-1,-,-,TRBJ2-6,CASSRWSSSSGANVLTF,TGCGCCAGCAGCCGTTGGAGCTCGAGCTCTGGGGCCAACGTCCTGACTTTC
TRBV19,-,once,TRBJ2-5,CASSRSRETQYF,TGTGCCAGTAGTCGGAGTCGGGAGACCCAGTACTTC
TRBV9,-,-,TRBJ1-1,CASSVANTGNTEAFF,TGTGCCAGCAGCGTTGCCAACACAGGAAACACTGAAGCTTTCTTT
TRBV18,TRBD1,-,TRBJ2-1,CASSPTLPQGAHSGEQFF,TGTGCCAGCTCACCAACCCTACCACAGGGGGCGCATTCGGGTGAGCAGTTCTTC
TRBV7-2,TRBD2,-,TRBJ2-1,CASSLSSLAVYNEQFF,TGTGCCAGCAGCTTAAGCTCCCTAGCGGTCTACAATGAGCAGTTCTTC
TRBV6-2/TRBV6-3,-,-,TRBJ2-1,CASSWSTYEQFF,TGTGCCAGCAGTTGGTCGACATATGAGCAGTTCTTC
TRBV7-9,-,-,TRBJ1-3,CASSLTSPVGNTIYF,TGTGCCAGCAGCTTAACCTCCCCGGTGGGAAACACCATATATTTT
TRBV9,-,once,TRBJ2-5,CASSLRDMHETQYF,TGTGCCAGCAGCCTCCGGGACATGCACGAGACCCAGTACTTC
TRBV5-4,TRBD2,once,TRBJ2-5,CASSFAGGQETQYF,TGTGCCAGCAGCTTCGCGGGGGGCCAAGAGACCCAGTACTTC
TRBV5-6,-,-,TRBJ2-7,CASSRRGSSYEQYF,TGTGCCAGCAGCCGAAGGGGGAGCTCCTACGAGCAGTACTTC
TRBV3-1/TRBV3-2,-,-,TRBJ2-3,CASSQQTPLSTDTQYF,TGTGCCAGCAGCCAACAGACTCCCCTTAGCACAGATACGCAGTATTTT
TRBV6-5,-,few,TRBJ1-5,CASGRREQQPQHF,TGTGCCAGCGGGCGGAGGGAACAGCAGCCCCAGCATTTT
TRBV7-9,-,-,TRBJ1-1,CASSLFGGTEAFF,TGTGCCAGCAGCTTATTCGGAGGCACTGAAGCTTTCTTT
TRBV19,TRBD1,-,TRBJ1-1,CASRPRGSTEAFF,TGTGCCAGTAGACCCAGGGGGAGCACTGAAGCTTTCTTT
TRBV4-3,TRBD1,-,TRBJ1-1,CASSQDREGAAEAFF,TGCGCCAGCAGCCAAGATAGAGAGGGGGCGGCTGAAGCTTTCTTT
TRBV15,TRBD1,-,TRBJ1-5,CATSRGGTGGNQPQHF,TGTGCCACCAGCAGAGGGGGGACAGGGGGGAATCAGCCCCAGCATTTT
TRBV18,-,-,TRBJ2-7,CASSPSTVPSYEQYF,TGTGCCAGCTCACCCTCGACAGTCCCTTCCTACGAGCAGTACTTC
TRBV7-3,-,-,TRBJ2-2,CASSLSGVAVTGELFF,TGTGCCAGCAGCTTATCAGGAGTAGCGGTCACCGGGGAGCTGTTTTTT
TRBV9,-,-,TRBJ1-3,CASSPPGLGRSTIYF,TGTGCCAGCAGCCCCCCAGGGTTGGGTCGGAGCACCATATATTTT
TRBV9,TRBD1,-,TRBJ2-2,CASSAYRGRATGELFF,TGTGCCAGCAGCGCCTACAGGGGGCGTGCCACCGGGGAGCTGTTTTTT
TRBV7-2,TRBD2,-,TRBJ2-5,CASSLVSSGETQYF,TGTGCCAGCAGCTTAGTTTCTAGCGGAGAGACCCAGTACTTC
TRBV4-3,-,-,TRBJ2-5,CASSQFTGYQETQYF,TGCGCCAGCAGCCAATTCACAGGCTACCAAGAGACCCAGTACTTC
TRBV7-6,-,-,TRBJ2-7,CASSPTSFPGVLSYEQYF,TGTGCCAGCAGCCCGACAAGCTTCCCAGGGGTCCTATCCTACGAGCAGTACTTC
TRBV30,-,-,TRBJ1-1,CAWGGQMNTEAFF,TGTGCCTGGGGCGGACAGATGAACACTGAAGCTTTCTTT
TRBV27,-,-,TRBJ2-3,CASRGGVTDTQYF,TGTGCCAGCCGAGGGGGAGTCACAGATACGCAGTATTTT
TRBV6-1,TRBD2,-,TRBJ2-3,CASSEKAGGLLVTDTQYF,TGTGCCAGCAGTGAAAAGGCGGGGGGATTATTAGTCACAGATACGCAGTATTTT
TRBV6-6,-,-,TRBJ1-2,CASRSDQGRQGYTF,TGTGCCAGCAGGTCCGATCAGGGTCGCCAGGGCTACACCTTC